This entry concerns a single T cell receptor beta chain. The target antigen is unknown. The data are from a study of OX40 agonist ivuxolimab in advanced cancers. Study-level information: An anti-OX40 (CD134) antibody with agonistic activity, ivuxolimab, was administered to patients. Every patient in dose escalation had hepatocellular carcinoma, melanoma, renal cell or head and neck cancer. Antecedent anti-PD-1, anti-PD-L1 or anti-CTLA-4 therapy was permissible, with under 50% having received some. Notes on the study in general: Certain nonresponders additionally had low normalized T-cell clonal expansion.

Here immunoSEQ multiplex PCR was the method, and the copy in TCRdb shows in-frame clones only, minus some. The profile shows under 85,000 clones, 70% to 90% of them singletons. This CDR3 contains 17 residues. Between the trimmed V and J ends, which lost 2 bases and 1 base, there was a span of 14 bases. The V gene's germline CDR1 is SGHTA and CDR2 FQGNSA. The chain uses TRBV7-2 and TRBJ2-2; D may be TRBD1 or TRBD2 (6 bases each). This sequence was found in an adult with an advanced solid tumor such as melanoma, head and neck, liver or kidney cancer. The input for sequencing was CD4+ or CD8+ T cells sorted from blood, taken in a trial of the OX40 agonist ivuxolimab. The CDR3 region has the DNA TGTGCCAGCAGCTTACTGGGGGGCCCCTTGAACACCGGGGAGCTGTTTTTT. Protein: CASSLLGGPLNTGELFF.